This entry is about one TCR beta chain. A read error likely explains this, since a far larger clone differs by one base. The CDR3 does not end in the conserved phenylalanine or tryptophan, so this is likely a read error. Per the germline V gene, CDR1 is MDHEN and CDR2 is SYDVKM. The V and J ends lost 8 bases and 8 bases respectively, with 12 bases between them. The CDR3 extends over 11 amino acids. This record belongs to a study of shared clonotypes between healthy human individuals. Repertoires were generated with immunoSEQ multiplex PCR, while TCRdb's copy carries only in-frame clones and drops some. The data hold about 460,000 clones, with over 60% observed a single time.

The chain has TRBV28 and TRBJ1-2; D is unclear. The clonotype comes from a woman between 40 and 50 years old in good health. Some clones in this sample may be carry-over from other donors' samples. Source material: PBMCs. The CDR3 region is CASETNGGYTL. Here the CDR3 DNA reads TGTGCCAGCGAAACCAACGGGGGCTACACCCTC.